This entry describes one TCR beta chain. Its antigen has not been determined. Base qualities are missing; no much larger clone stands one base away. Spanning cysteine to phenylalanine, the CDR3 consists of 15 amino acids. The kept DNA is CDR3 alone, 45 bases in frame from the first base. In the prospective study, participants were about 18 to 95 years old, resided in 20 to 30 geographic areas of the United States, and were enrolled through a virtual design. Cohort assignment in the prospective study relied on participant-reported clinical history from a screening survey and a study questionnaire. Recovered participants in ImmuneRACE Cohort 3 were defined by two consecutive negative NP/OP PCR tests, clearance by a healthcare professional, or resolution of symptoms. In the prospective study, whole blood, serum and a nasopharyngeal or oropharyngeal swab were collected from each participant by mobile phlebotomists. Prospective study participants could optionally give additional blood draws and questionnaires over an approximately two-month period. Before DNA extraction, prospective study blood samples were shipped either frozen or at room temperature.

The immunoSEQ Assay, a bias-controlled multiplex PCR, was used to amplify TCRbeta CDR3 regions from genomic DNA. As for the authors' bioinformatics: Within the assay, amplification of reference gene primers was used to estimate how many nucleated cells each sample contained. To quantify the absolute abundance of each unique TCRbeta CDR3 rearrangement, sequence reads were collapsed and filtered. Productive Simpson clonality was computed per sample as the square root of Simpson's diversity index over productive rearrangements. TCRdb stores this immuneACCESS table with in-frame sequences only. Part of the clones is absent; in the studies checked, under half of the shortfall reflects unresolved V genes, and no reason is known for the rest. V, J and clone size are taken as reported in that table, and D and trimming were inferred from the DNA itself. In all, the sample holds some 300,000 clones, and 75% to 90% of those were seen once. The ten largest make up less than 2% of the sample.

The sample originates from a study of blood T cell repertoires in COVID-19 (dated by TCRdb to 2019 to 2021). In the study overall: Samples from collaborators originated in the United States, Italy and Spain and spanned both the acute and convalescent phases of COVID-19. The material from the prospective study consisted of cDNA or gDNA derived from T cells, B-cell-depleted T cells, or PBMCs. The dataset comprised deeply sampled blood TCRbeta repertoires from subjects exposed to, actively infected with, or recovered from COVID-19. The repertoires were released in a freely available public database meant as a resource for research on the immune response to SARS-CoV-2. The samples were drawn from the first 160 participants of the ongoing ImmuneRACE study and from 1,254 subjects provided by 6 global collaborators. Nearly every sample came with metadata listing a de-identified subject ID, COVID-19 status, age in years and sex. Where available, HLA class I and class II types were obtained from metadata supplied by the sample provider rather than from assay-based typing.

Study-wide findings and limitations: How much clinical and demographic metadata was included differed by source and by participant, and the metadata was provided uncurated.

This TCR was recovered from a middle-aged woman who had recovered from COVID-19. Here the chain combines TRBV1 and TRBJ1-5; no DNA check was done on the table's D call, TRBD1. TRBV1 is listed as a pseudogene. The sequenced material came from PBMCs or T cells enriched from blood (not recorded which). The DNA sequence is as follows: TGCACCAGCAGCCAAGACAGGTTTTACAATCAGCCCCAGCATTTT. This gives the protein CTSSQDRFYNQPQHF.